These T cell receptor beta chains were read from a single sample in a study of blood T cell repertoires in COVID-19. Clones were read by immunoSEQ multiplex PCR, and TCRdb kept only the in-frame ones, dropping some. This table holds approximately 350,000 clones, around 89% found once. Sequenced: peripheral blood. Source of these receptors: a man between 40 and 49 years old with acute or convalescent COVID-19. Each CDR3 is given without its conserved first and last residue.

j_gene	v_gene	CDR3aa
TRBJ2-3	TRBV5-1	ASSFRQGTDTQY
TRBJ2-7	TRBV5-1	ASSLDLTGKAYEQY
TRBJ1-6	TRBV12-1	ASTVKPDDRGSSPLH
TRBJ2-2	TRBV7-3	ASSSIRSGELF
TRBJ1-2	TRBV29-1	SVVGEGAAGYGYT
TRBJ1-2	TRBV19	ASSAGDRGLRGYT
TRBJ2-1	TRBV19	ASSGLAGTYNEQF
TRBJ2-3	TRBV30	AWSGTGGLTDTQY
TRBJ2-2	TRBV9	ASSVARNTGELF
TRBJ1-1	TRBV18	ASSQGQSGTEAF
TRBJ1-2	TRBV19	ASSIDRDNGYT
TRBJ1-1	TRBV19	ASTQVPRQGEAF
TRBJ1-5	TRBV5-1	ASSRRDRALQPQH
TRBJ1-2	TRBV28	ASSLSGLSGYT
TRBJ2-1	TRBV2	ASSSLAGALDEQF
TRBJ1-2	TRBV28	ASSPRQGLYGYT
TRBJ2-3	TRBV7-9	ASSPTSGPSTDTQY
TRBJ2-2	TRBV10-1	ASSDPGLAGVTGELF
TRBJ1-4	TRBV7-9	ASSPFKRPNEKLF
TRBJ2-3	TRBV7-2	ASSWTVGGTSSRDTQY
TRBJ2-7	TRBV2	ASSVDSQGYEQY
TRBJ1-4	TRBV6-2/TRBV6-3	ASSTGTGEAEKLF